This T cell receptor beta chain was retrieved from a study of a mutant IDH1 vaccine in newly diagnosed glioma. Time point: week 35, safety follow-up. A 20-mer mutant IDH1 peptide at 300 ug was injected subcutaneously with topical imiquimod. Sequencing was performed with immunoSEQ multiplex PCR; in TCRdb, only in-frame clones are kept and a portion is missing. The repertoire holds approximately 30,000 clones, with more than 60% as singletons. With respect to this clone: No antigen is known for it.

The CDR3 covers 12 residues. Germline CDR1 and CDR2: GTSNPN and SVGIG (reference sequence). Trimming cost V 0 bases and J 7 bases, with 6 bases left between them. The sequence derives from a man aged 50-60 years with glioma. Sequencing used PBMCs, obtained from a glioma patient whose treatment included an IDH1 peptide vaccine. The V gene is TRBV30, the J gene TRBJ1-4; D is ambiguous. The DNA for the CDR3 is TGTGCCTGGAGTGTCCCCGGTGAAAAACTGTTTTTT. Translating gives CAWSVPGEKLFF.